The rows below give T cell receptor beta chains drawn from one sample of a study of cytomegalovirus exposure and HLA in healthy donors. The table came from immunoSEQ multiplex PCR; TCRdb's copy has only in-frame clones and leaves some out. The sample carries 99,000 or so clones, around 79% recorded once. Input material: PBMCs. These receptors all come from a man aged 60 to 75 in good health and CMV-seropositive. Both conserved end residues are part of each CDR3. A D gene is named only where the DNA matches it firmly. Expanded clones get a size class; other rows say once, few or many, or leave the size out.

V: TRBV19
D: TRBD2
size: NA
J: TRBJ2-1
CDR3: CASSMGLAGSYNEQFF
DNA: TGTGCCAGTAGCATGGGACTAGCGGGGAGTTACAATGAGCAGTTCTTC

V: TRBV19
D: TRBD1
size: once
J: TRBJ1-5
CDR3: CASRLTGDNQPQHF
DNA: TGTGCCAGTAGGCTCACAGGGGACAATCAGCCCCAGCATTTT

V: TRBV9
D: TRBD2
size: NA
J: TRBJ2-1
CDR3: CASSVTSGGLSYNEQFF
DNA: TGTGCCAGCAGCGTCACTAGCGGGGGGCTCTCCTACAATGAGCAGTTCTTC

V: TRBV7-2
D: TRBD1
size: NA
J: TRBJ1-2
CDR3: CASSLTGGADYGYTF
DNA: TGTGCCAGCAGCTTGACAGGGGGCGCCGACTATGGCTACACCTTC

V: TRBV7-9
D: TRBD2
size: NA
J: TRBJ2-3
CDR3: CASSPGTSGGTDTQYF
DNA: TGTGCCAGCAGTCCCGGGACTAGCGGGGGCACAGATACGCAGTATTTT

V: TRBV19
D: NA
size: NA
J: TRBJ1-2
CDR3: CASSPAGTTGGYTF
DNA: TGTGCCAGCAGCCCCGCAGGGACAACCGGTGGCTACACCTTC

V: TRBV11-2
D: NA
size: NA
J: TRBJ1-1
CDR3: CASSLSLNTEAFF
DNA: TGTGCCAGCAGCTTAAGCCTGAACACTGAAGCTTTCTTT

V: TRBV12-5
D: NA
size: few
J: TRBJ2-3
CDR3: CASGLGVTDTQYF
DNA: TGTGCTAGTGGTTTAGGGGTCACAGATACGCAGTATTTT

V: TRBV15
D: TRBD2
size: NA
J: TRBJ2-1
CDR3: CATSLPGRGTYNEQFF
DNA: TGTGCCACCAGCCTGCCTGGGCGGGGGACTTACAATGAGCAGTTCTTC

V: TRBV18
D: NA
size: few
J: TRBJ2-3
CDR3: CASSPPGADTQYF
DNA: TGTGCCAGCAGCCCCCCGGGGGCAGATACGCAGTATTTT

V: TRBV30
D: NA
size: NA
J: TRBJ2-1
CDR3: CAWSRGWYNEQFF
DNA: TGTGCCTGGAGCAGGGGTTGGTACAATGAGCAGTTCTTC

V: TRBV18
D: NA
size: NA
J: TRBJ2-2
CDR3: CASSPPNRRSSGGELFF
DNA: TGTGCCAGCTCACCACCGAACAGGCGCTCATCCGGAGGGGAGCTGTTTTTT

V: TRBV2
D: NA
size: NA
J: TRBJ1-1
CDR3: CASQGGAEAFF
DNA: TGTGCCAGCCAGGGAGGAGCTGAAGCTTTCTTT

V: TRBV5-1
D: NA
size: NA
J: TRBJ1-5
CDR3: CASSLAGGSRQPQHF
DNA: TGCGCCAGCAGCTTGGCGGGGGGCAGCCGACAGCCCCAGCATTTT

V: TRBV9
D: TRBD2
size: once
J: TRBJ2-2
CDR3: CASSDPRYSPGLAGLTGELFF
DNA: TGTGCCAGCAGCGACCCCCGGTATTCACCGGGACTAGCGGGGCTTACCGGGGAGCTGTTTTTT

V: TRBV7-9
D: TRBD1
size: NA
J: TRBJ2-7
CDR3: CASTHTGGFYEQYF
DNA: TGTGCCAGCACCCATACAGGGGGCTTCTACGAGCAGTACTTC

V: TRBV7-6
D: NA
size: NA
J: TRBJ2-5
CDR3: CASSPDSTRRETQYF
DNA: TGTGCCAGCAGCCCGGACAGCACTCGGAGGGAGACCCAGTACTTC

V: TRBV5-1
D: NA
size: NA
J: TRBJ2-2
CDR3: CASSLGHPLRGTGELFF
DNA: TGCGCCAGCAGCTTGGGGCACCCACTCCGGGGCACCGGGGAGCTGTTTTTT

V: TRBV5-1
D: TRBD1
size: NA
J: TRBJ1-2
CDR3: CASSTRQGFTYGYTF
DNA: TGCGCCAGCAGCACCCGACAGGGGTTCACCTATGGCTACACCTTC

V: TRBV7-3
D: NA
size: NA
J: TRBJ2-1
CDR3: CASSNQDSPYNEQFF
DNA: TGTGCCAGCAGCAACCAGGACAGTCCCTACAATGAGCAGTTCTTC

V: TRBV10-1
D: NA
size: NA
J: TRBJ1-1
CDR3: CASSEHSGRGTEAFF
DNA: TGCGCCAGCAGTGAGCACTCCGGGAGGGGCACTGAAGCTTTCTTT

V: TRBV5-1
D: NA
size: NA
J: TRBJ1-6
CDR3: CASSLAGGMRNSPLHF
DNA: TGCGCCAGCAGCTTGGCGGGGGGTATGCGTAATTCACCCCTCCACTTT

V: TRBV7-8
D: NA
size: few
J: TRBJ1-1
CDR3: CASSSSFFGDSNTEAFF
DNA: TGTGCCAGCAGCTCCTCGTTTTTTGGGGACTCGAACACTGAAGCTTTCTTT

V: TRBV10-1
D: TRBD2
size: NA
J: TRBJ2-1
CDR3: CASSERAGGEQFF
DNA: TGCGCCAGCAGTGAAAGAGCGGGGGGGGAGCAGTTCTTC

V: TRBV5-1
D: NA
size: NA
J: TRBJ2-1
CDR3: CASSFGRNNEQFF
DNA: TGCGCCAGCAGCTTCGGGAGAAACAATGAGCAGTTCTTC

V: TRBV5-1
D: NA
size: NA
J: TRBJ1-4
CDR3: CASSSGDTNEKLFF
DNA: TGCGCCAGCAGCTCAGGGGACACTAATGAAAAACTGTTTTTT

V: TRBV5-4
D: TRBD1
size: NA
J: TRBJ1-2
CDR3: CASSLVETGAGTF
DNA: TGTGCCAGCAGCTTAGTGGAGACAGGGGCGGGCACCTTC

V: TRBV15
D: TRBD2
size: once
J: TRBJ2-1
CDR3: CATSSGLARIDEQFF
DNA: TGTGCCACCAGCAGCGGACTAGCACGGATCGATGAGCAGTTCTTC